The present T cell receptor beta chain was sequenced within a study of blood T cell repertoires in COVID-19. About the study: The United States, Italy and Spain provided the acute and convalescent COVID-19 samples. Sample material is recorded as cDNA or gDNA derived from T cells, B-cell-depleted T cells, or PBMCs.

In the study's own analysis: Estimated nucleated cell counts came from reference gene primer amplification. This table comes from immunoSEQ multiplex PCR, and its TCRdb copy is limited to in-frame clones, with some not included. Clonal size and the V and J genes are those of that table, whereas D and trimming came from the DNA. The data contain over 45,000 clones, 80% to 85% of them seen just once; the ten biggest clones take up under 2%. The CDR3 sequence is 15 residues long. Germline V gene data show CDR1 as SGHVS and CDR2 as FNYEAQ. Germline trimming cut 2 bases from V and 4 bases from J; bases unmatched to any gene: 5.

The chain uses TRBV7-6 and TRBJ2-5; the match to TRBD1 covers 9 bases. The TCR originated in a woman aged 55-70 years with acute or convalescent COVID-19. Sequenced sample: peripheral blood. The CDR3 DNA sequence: TGTGCCAGCAGCTTACCACCACAGGGGGCAGAGACCCAGTACTTC. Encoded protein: CASSLPPQGAETQYF.